The 8 T cell receptor beta chains below all came from one sample that was sequenced in a study of blood T cell repertoires in COVID-19. Method: immunoSEQ multiplex PCR; TCRdb's copy keeps in-frame clones and lacks some. The table records about 62,000 clones, around 84% of them present only once. The sequenced material came from peripheral blood. The receptors come from a man between 70 and 80 years old with acute or convalescent COVID-19.

The CDR3 sequence: CASSDSGAVQIGGYTF. The CDR3 nucleotides are TGTGCCAGCAGTGACTCAGGGGCCGTGCAAATAGGTGGCTACACCTTC. The V gene is TRBV6-4, the J gene TRBJ1-2, with a weak D call TRBD1 (5 bases). The length of the CDR3 is 16 residues. Trimming took 0 bases from V and 7 from J, leaving 18 bases between them. CDR1 MRHNA and CDR2 SNTAGT come from the germline V gene.

The genes are TRBV28 and TRBJ2-7, with D perhaps matching TRBD2 (6 bases). Trimming took off 2 bases at V and 6 bases at J, with 8 bases between the two ends. This CDR3 is built from 12 residues. Per germline, CDR1 MDHEN and CDR2 SYDVKM. The CDR3 sequence is CASSLRRGEQYF. CDR3 coding DNA: TGTGCCAGCAGTTTAAGGAGGGGCGAGCAGTACTTC.

CDR3 amino acids: CASSRCQGPYNEQFF. The DNA of the CDR3 is TGCGCCAGCAGCCGCTGCCAGGGGCCCTACAATGAGCAGTTCTTC. The J gene is TRBJ2-1, the V gene TRBV4-1, with D tentatively TRBD1 (6 bases). CDR3 length: 15 amino acids. Trimming stripped 4 bases from V and 2 bases from J, with 12 bases between. The germline CDR1 and CDR2 sequences are MGHRA and YSYEKL.

The chain couples TRBV29-1 to TRBJ1-5; D gene unclear. The germline V gene has CDR1 SQVTM and CDR2 ANQGSEA. The CDR3 is 13 amino acids. The V gene lost 6 bases and the J gene lost 3 bases, with 12 bases spanning the gap. This CDR3 reads CSVGAALNQPQHF. DNA of the CDR3: TGCAGCGTGGGAGCCGCCCTCAATCAGCCCCAGCATTTT.

This chain joins TRBV3-1 (or the pseudogene TRBV3-2) and TRBJ2-1; D perhaps matches TRBD2 (5 bases). V lost 1 base and J lost 5, with 15 bases in between. The CDR3 spans 16 residues. CDR1 and CDR2 (germline): LGHDT, YNNKEL (reference sequence). The CDR3 here is CASSQVGVARHNEQFF. CDR3 coding DNA: TGTGCCAGCAGCCAAGTTGGAGTAGCGAGGCACAATGAGCAGTTCTTC.

The sample holds a few counts of this clone. The V gene is TRBV3-1 (or the pseudogene TRBV3-2), the J gene TRBJ2-7; 10 bases map to TRBD2. The CDR3 is made up of 15 amino acids. With V trimmed by 1 base and J by 4 bases, 4 bases remained unmatched. Germline V gives CDR1 LGHDT, CDR2 YNNKEL (reference sequence). The CDR3 region is CASSQVLAGPYEQYF. As DNA, the CDR3 is TGTGCCAGCAGCCAAGTACTAGCGGGGCCTTACGAGCAGTACTTC.

The chain carries TRBV5-1 and TRBJ2-3; 12 bases fit TRBD2. Per germline, CDR1 SGHRS and CDR2 YFSETQ. Trimming cost V 7 bases and J 0 bases; bases outside gene matches: 6. The CDR3 has 16 amino acids. The CDR3 spells CASGTSGSSSTDTQYF. The CDR3 DNA is TGCGCCAGCGGGACTAGCGGGTCCTCTAGCACAGATACGCAGTATTTT.

The chain links TRBV27 to TRBJ1-2; D unclear. The germline V and J ends were trimmed by 2 bases and 1 base, with 8 bases remaining between them. The germline gives CDR1 MNHEY, CDR2 SMNVEV (reference sequence). CDR3 size: 14 residues. CDR3 DNA: TGTGCCAGCAGTTTAACGGCGGTTAACTATGGCTACACCTTC. Protein product: CASSLTAVNYGYTF.